Sequencing of this T cell receptor beta chain was carried out in a study of T cells in Graves' hyperthyroidism and ophthalmopathy. Overall study: Peripheral blood samples were taken at initial diagnosis, prior to any treatment. Study observations and caveats: Blood held most thyroid clonotypes expanded above 0.001 frequency.

Regions amplified from RNA transcripts were the TCR beta CDR3 regions. In the first-round RT-PCR of the TCR CDR3, the HTBI primer set was used. TCRdb reprocessed the multiplex PCR reads with MiXCR, giving one entry per CDR3 protein. This sample yields 400,000 or so distinct CDR3 sequences, of which about an eighth are seen a single time; approximately 29% belongs to the top ten. Germline assignment: CDR1 DFQATT and CDR2 SNEGSKA (reference sequence). J was trimmed by 3 bases and V by 3 bases; bases with no gene match: 7. This CDR3 has 14 amino acids. Details on this clonotype: What it binds is unknown.

Each person with ophthalmopathy scored at least 3 on the Clinical Activity Score, reached NOSPECS grade 4 or higher, and had been ill under 3 months. In making diagnoses, clinical symptoms, serum thyroxine and TRAb, thyroid ultrasound and orbital computed tomography were all used. The specimen sequenced was blood. This sequence joins TRBV20-1 and TRBJ2-7; 8 nucleotides agree with TRBD2. The TCR comes from a man aged 50 to 60 with Graves' ophthalmopathy. Written as DNA, the CDR3 is TGCAGTGCTAGTAAGGCGGGAGGCCGCTACGAGCAGTACTTC. Protein: CSASKAGGRYEQYF.